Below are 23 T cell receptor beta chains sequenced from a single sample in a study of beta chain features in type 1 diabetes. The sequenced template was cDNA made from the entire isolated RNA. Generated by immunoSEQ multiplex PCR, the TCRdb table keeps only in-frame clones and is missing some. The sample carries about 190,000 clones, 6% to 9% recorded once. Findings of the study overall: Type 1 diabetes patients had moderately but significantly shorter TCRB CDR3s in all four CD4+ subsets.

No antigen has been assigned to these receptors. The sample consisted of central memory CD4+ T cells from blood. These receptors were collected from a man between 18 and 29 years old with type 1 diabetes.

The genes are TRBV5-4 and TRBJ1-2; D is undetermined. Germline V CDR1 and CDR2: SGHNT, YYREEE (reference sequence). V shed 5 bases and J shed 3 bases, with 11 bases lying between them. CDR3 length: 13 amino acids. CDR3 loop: CASSPDKDYGYTF. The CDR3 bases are TGTGCCAGCAGTCCCGACAAGGACTATGGCTACACCTTC.

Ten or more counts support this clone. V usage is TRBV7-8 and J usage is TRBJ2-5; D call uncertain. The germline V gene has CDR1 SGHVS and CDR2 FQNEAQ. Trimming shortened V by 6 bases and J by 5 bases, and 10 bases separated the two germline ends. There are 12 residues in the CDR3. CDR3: CASREMEETQYF. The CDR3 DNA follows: TGTGCCAGCAGGGAAATGGAGGAGACCCAGTACTTC.

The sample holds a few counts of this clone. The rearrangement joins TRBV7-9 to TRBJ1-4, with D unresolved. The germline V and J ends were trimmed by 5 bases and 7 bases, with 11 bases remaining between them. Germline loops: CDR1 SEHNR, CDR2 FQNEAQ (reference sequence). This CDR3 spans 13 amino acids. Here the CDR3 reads CASSPQVAEKLFF. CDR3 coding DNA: TGTGCCAGCAGCCCGCAGGTGGCTGAAAAACTGTTTTTT. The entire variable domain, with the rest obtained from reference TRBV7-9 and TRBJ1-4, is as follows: DTGVSQNPRHKITKRGQNVTFRCDPISEHNRLYWYRQTLGQGPEFLTYFQNEAQLEKSRLLSDRFSAERPKGSFSTLEIQRTEQGDSAMYLCASSPQVAEKLFFGSGTQLSVL.

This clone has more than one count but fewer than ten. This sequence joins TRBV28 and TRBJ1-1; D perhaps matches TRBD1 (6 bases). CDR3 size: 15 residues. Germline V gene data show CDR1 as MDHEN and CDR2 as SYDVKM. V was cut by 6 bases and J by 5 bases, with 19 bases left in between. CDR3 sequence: CASSSYRGGETEAFF. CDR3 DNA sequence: TGTGCCAGCAGCTCGTATAGAGGGGGAGAAACTGAAGCTTTCTTT. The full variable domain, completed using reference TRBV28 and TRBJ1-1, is DVKVTQSSRYLVKRTGEKVFLECVQDMDHENMFWYRQDPGLGLRLIYFSYDVKMKEKGDIPEGYSVSREKKERFSLILESASTNQTSMYLCASSSYRGGETEAFFGQGTRLTVV.

The DNA for the CDR3 is TGTGCCAGCAGTCCCGACACTCTGGGTACTGAAGCTTTCTTT. Translating gives CASSPDTLGTEAFF. The rearrangement links TRBV6-5 to TRBJ1-1; D is uncertain. Trimming removed 5 bases at V and 5 bases at J, with 15 bases between. Germline V gives CDR1 MNHEY, CDR2 SVGAGI. The CDR3 totals 14 residues.

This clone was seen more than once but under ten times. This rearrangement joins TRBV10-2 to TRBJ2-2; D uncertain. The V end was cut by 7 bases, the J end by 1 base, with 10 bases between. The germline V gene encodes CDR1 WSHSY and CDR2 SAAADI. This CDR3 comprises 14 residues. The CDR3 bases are TGCGCCAGCACCCTAGGCAGGAACACCGGGGAGCTGTTTTTT. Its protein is CASTLGRNTGELFF.

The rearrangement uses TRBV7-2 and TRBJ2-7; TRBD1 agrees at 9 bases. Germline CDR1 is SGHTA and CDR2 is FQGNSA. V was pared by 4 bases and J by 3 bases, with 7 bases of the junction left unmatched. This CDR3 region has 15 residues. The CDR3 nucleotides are TGTGCCAGCAGCTACGGACAGGGGCAACTCTACGAGCAGTACTTC. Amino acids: CASSYGQGQLYEQYF.

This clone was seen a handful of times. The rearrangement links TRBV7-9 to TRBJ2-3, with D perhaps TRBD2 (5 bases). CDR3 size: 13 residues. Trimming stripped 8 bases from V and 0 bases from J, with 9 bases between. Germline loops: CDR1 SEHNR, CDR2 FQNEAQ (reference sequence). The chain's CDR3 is CASQEASTDTQYF. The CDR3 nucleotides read TGTGCCAGCCAGGAGGCTAGCACAGATACGCAGTATTTT.

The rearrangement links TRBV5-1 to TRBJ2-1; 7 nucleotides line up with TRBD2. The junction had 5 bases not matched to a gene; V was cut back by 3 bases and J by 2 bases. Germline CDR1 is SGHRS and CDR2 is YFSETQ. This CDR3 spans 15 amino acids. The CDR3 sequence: CASSSSGTTYNEQFF. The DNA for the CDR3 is TGCGCCAGCAGCTCATCCGGGACTACCTACAATGAGCAGTTCTTC.

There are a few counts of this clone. The CDR3 reads CASRSQGTPYEQYF. The DNA for the CDR3 is TGTGCCAGCAGGAGTCAGGGAACACCCTACGAGCAGTACTTC. This sequence joins TRBV5-4 and TRBJ2-7, with D perhaps TRBD1 (5 bases). CDR1 SGHNT and CDR2 YYREEE come from the germline V gene (reference sequence). This CDR3 has 14 amino acids. Trimming shortened V by 5 bases and J by 2 bases, and 14 bases separated the two germline ends.

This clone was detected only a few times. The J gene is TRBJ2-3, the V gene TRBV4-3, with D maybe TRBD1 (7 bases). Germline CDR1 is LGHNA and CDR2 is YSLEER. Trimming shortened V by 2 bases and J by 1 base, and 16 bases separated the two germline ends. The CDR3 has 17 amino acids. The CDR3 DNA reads TGCGCCAGCAGCCAAAAAGGGGGCCCGGGGGGCACAGATACGCAGTATTTT. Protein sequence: CASSQKGGPGGTDTQYF.

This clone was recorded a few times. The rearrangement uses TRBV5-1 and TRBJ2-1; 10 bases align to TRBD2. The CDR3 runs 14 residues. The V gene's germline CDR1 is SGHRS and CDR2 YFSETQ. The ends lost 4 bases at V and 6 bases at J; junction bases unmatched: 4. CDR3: CASSPRTSGNEQFF. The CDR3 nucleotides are TGCGCCAGCAGCCCCAGGACTAGCGGCAATGAGCAGTTCTTC.

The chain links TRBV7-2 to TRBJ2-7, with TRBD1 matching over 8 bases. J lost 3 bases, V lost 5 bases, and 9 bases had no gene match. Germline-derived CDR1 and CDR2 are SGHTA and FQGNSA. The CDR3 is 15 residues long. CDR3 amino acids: CASSRLTGQGYEQYF. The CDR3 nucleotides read TGTGCCAGCAGCCGTCTCACAGGACAGGGCTACGAGCAGTACTTC.

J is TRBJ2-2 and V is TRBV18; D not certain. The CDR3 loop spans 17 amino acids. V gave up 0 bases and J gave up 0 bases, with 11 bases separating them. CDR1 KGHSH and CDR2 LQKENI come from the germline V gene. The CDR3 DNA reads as TGTGCCAGCTCACCACCGGTATTACACCCGAACACCGGGGAGCTGTTTTTT. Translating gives CASSPPVLHPNTGELFF.

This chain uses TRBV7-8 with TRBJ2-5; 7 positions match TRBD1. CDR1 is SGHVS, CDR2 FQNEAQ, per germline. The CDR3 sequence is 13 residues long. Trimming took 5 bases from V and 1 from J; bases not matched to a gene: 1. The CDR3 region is CASSRDSQETQYF. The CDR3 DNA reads TGTGCCAGCAGCCGGGACAGCCAAGAGACCCAGTACTTC.

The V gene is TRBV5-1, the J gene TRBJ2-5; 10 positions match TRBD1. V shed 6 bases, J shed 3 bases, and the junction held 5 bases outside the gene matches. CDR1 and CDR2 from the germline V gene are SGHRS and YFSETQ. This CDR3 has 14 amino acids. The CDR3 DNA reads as TGCGCCAGCACCTCCGGGACAGGGGAAGAGACCCAGTACTTC. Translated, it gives CASTSGTGEETQYF.

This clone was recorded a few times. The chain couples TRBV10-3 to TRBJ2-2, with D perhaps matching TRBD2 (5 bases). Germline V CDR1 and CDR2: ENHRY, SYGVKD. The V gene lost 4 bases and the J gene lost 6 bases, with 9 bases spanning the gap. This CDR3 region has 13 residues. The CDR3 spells CAISGGLAGELFF. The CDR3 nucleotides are TGTGCCATCAGTGGAGGGCTGGCCGGGGAGCTGTTTTTT.

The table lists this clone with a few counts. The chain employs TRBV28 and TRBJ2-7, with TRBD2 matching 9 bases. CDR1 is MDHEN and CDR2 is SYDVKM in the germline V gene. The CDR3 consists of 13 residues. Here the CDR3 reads CPPQRGAAYEQYF. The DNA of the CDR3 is TGTCCCCCGCAGCGGGGGGCGGCCTACGAGCAGTACTTC.

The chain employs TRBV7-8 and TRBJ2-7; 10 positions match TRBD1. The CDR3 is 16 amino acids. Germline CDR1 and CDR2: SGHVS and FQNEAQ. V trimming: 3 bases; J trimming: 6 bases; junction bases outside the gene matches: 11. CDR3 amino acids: CASSLRGGTGVFEQYF. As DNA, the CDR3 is TGTGCCAGCAGCTTGAGGGGGGGGACAGGGGTTTTCGAGCAGTACTTC.

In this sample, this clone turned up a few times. The DNA for the CDR3 is TGTGCCAGCAAGTTGGACTATAGCAATCAGCCCCAGCATTTT. The encoded protein is CASKLDYSNQPQHF. This chain links TRBV2 with TRBJ1-5; D gene uncertain. The CDR3 spans 14 residues. CDR1 is SNHLY and CDR2 is FYNNEI in the germline V gene. Trimming cost V 7 bases and J 0 bases, with 10 bases left between them.

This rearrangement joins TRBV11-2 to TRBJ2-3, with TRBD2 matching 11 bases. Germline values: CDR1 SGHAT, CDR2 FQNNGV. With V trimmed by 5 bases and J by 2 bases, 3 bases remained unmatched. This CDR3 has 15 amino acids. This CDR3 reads CASSGTSGLTDTQYF. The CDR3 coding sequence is TGTGCCAGCAGCGGGACTAGCGGCCTCACAGATACGCAGTATTTT.

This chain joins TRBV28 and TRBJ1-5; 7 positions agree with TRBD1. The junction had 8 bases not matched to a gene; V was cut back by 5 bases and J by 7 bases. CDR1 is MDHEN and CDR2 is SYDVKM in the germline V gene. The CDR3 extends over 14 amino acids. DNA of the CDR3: TGTGCCAGCAGTGCTACACACAGGGGCCAGCCCCAGCATTTT. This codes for CASSATHRGQPQHF.

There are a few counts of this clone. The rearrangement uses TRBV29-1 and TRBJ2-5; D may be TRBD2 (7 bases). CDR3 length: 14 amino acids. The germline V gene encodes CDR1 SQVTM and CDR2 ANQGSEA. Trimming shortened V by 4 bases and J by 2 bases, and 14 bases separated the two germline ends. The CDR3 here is CSVAAGALQETQYF. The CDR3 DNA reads TGCAGCGTTGCGGCGGGGGCGCTTCAAGAGACCCAGTACTTC.